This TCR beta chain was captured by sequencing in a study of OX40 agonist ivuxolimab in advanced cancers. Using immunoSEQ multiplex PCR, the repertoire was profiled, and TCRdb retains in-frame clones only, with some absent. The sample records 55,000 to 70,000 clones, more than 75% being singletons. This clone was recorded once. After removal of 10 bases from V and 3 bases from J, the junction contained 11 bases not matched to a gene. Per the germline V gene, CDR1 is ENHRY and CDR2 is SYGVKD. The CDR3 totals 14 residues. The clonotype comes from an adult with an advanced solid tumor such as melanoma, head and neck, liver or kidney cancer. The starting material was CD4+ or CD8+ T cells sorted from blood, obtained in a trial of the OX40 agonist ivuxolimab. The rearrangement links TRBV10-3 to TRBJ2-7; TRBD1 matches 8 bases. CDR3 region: CATTSGQGSYEQYF. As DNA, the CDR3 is TGTGCCACCACCTCCGGACAGGGAAGCTACGAGCAGTACTTC.